This entry describes one T cell receptor (beta chain). What it binds is not known. Expressed TCRB transcripts were sequenced after all isolated RNA was converted to cDNA. Profiled with immunoSEQ multiplex PCR; TCRdb holds only in-frame clones, not every one. The top ten clones hold over 0.5% of a sample with around 160,000 clones, about 9% of them seen once. The data derive from a study of beta chain features in type 1 diabetes. Study context: Sorted cells numbering some 110 million were examined across all samples.

Study outcomes and limitations: Naive, central memory and Treg TCRB repertoires seemed to resemble each other more closely in patients than they did in healthy donors. Sequencing the cDNA could make cells with high TCR expression show up more than they should. In these data, an HLA type influence on TCRB rearrangement remained unresolved. There was a moderate but significant shortening of TCRB CDR3s in all four CD4+ subsets of Type 1 diabetes patients.

This CDR3 has 15 amino acids. V lost 7 bases and J lost 1, with 16 bases in between. Germline V gene data show CDR1 as SNHLY and CDR2 as FYNNEI. Sequenced input: central memory CD4+ T cells from blood. The sequence was collected from a woman younger than 35 with type 1 diabetes. The V and J genes are TRBV2 and TRBJ1-1; D perhaps matches TRBD1 (5 bases). The CDR3 sequence: CASTPRAQGNTEAFF. The CDR3 DNA is TGTGCCAGCACCCCAAGGGCGCAGGGGAACACTGAAGCTTTCTTT.